The following is a T cell receptor beta chain sequence with its context. This sample was included in a study of T cell changes during pregnancy in multiple sclerosis. Clones were sequenced by immunoSEQ multiplex PCR, and TCRdb holds only the in-frame ones, with some missing. The sample records some 44,000 clones, roughly 85% being singletons. CDR1 and CDR2 (germline): SGHRS, YFSETQ. CDR3 length: 20 residues. Trimming removed 0 bases from V and 0 bases from J, with 21 bases in between. The origin of this receptor is a female donor with multiple sclerosis, enrolled in a pregnancy study. The chain uses TRBV5-1 and TRBJ1-4, with D possibly matching TRBD1 (6 bases). The source material was CD4+ T cells from peripheral blood mononuclear cells, sampled after pregnancy. CDR3 DNA sequence: TGCGCCAGCAGCTTGGAAAGGCGACAGGCGTATTCCGCAACTAATGAAAAACTGTTTTTT. Protein: CASSLERRQAYSATNEKLFF.